This passage covers 24 T cell receptor beta chains from one sample sequenced in a study of T cells expressing NK-cell markers. One entry per CDR3 protein, without DNA, is what TCRdb gives after re-calling the 5' RACE reads. The sample includes about 260,000 distinct CDR3 sequences. Sequenced input: blood T cells: a sorted CD56 or NKG2C T cell subset, CD4+ or CD8+ T cells, or bulk PBMC T cells (not recorded which). These receptors were collected from a woman between 18 and 70 years old in good health.

This chain uses TRBV5-1 with TRBJ1-1; TCRdb outputs TRBD1, but without DNA this stays unchecked. The CDR3 extends over 13 amino acids. CDR1 is SGHRS, CDR2 YFSETQ, per germline. The CDR3 sequence: CASRLQGSTEAFF.

The V and J genes are TRBV7-6 and TRBJ1-2; TCRdb designates TRBD1, a call that cannot be tested without DNA. This CDR3 is 15 amino acids long. Germline CDR1 is SGHVS and CDR2 is FNYEAQ. The CDR3 sequence is CASSLGGAANYGYTF.

V usage is TRBV24-1 and J usage is TRBJ2-5; TCRdb indicates TRBD2, and absent DNA this call remains unverified. The germline V gene encodes CDR1 KGHDR and CDR2 SFDVKD. The CDR3 is 16 amino acids. The CDR3: CATSDPSGGVQETQYF.

V gene TRBV5-1 combines with J gene TRBJ2-1; with no DNA, the TCRdb D assignment of TRBD1 cannot be verified. The CDR3 has 15 amino acids. The V gene's germline CDR1 is SGHRS and CDR2 YFSETQ. CDR3: CASSTTGTGVVEQFF.

The chain employs TRBV5-4 and TRBJ2-1. The CDR3 consists of 13 residues. The germline V gene encodes CDR1 SGHNT and CDR2 YYREEE (reference sequence). The CDR3 region is CASGESSYNEQFF.

The CDR3 protein is CASSLMGNTEAFF. J is TRBJ1-1 and V is TRBV7-3. There are 13 residues in the CDR3. Looked up from germline, CDR1 is SGHTA and CDR2 is FQGTGA. Using reference TRBV7-3 and TRBJ1-1 for the parts outside the CDR3, the full variable domain is GAGVSQTPSNKVTEKGKYVELRCDPISGHTALYWYRQSLGQGPEFLIYFQGTGAADDSGLPNDRFFAVRPEGSVSTLKIQRTERGDSAVYLCASSLMGNTEAFFGQGTRLTVV.

The chain recombines TRBV18 with TRBJ1-5; TCRdb gives TRBD1 as the D gene, but with no DNA this cannot be confirmed. Germline CDR1 reads KGHSH; CDR2 reads LQKENI. The CDR3 spans 17 residues. The CDR3 loop reads CASSPNRQASSNQPQHF.

The chain has TRBV7-6 and TRBJ2-5. The CDR3 totals 11 residues. From germline, CDR1 is SGHVS and CDR2 FNYEAQ. Here the CDR3 reads CASSRSETQYF.

The CDR3 here is CASNFGTNYGYTF. The chain employs TRBV5-1 and TRBJ1-2. Germline-derived CDR1 and CDR2 are SGHRS and YFSETQ. CDR3 length equals 13 residues.

The chain couples TRBV20-1 to TRBJ1-2. The CDR3 is 11 amino acids. CDR1 DFQATT and CDR2 SNEGSKA come from the germline V gene (reference sequence). This CDR3 reads CSAQGEGRRPF.

V and J are TRBV7-9 and TRBJ2-3; TCRdb outputs TRBD1, but without DNA this stays unchecked. The V gene's germline CDR1 is SEHNR and CDR2 FQNEAQ (reference sequence). The length of the CDR3 is 17 residues. The CDR3 here is CASSPERGGASTDTQYF.

The chain recombines TRBV7-9 with TRBJ2-1; TCRdb calls TRBD2, which cannot be checked without DNA. Germline V CDR1 and CDR2: SEHNR, FQNEAQ (reference sequence). CDR3 length: 17 residues. The CDR3 region is CASSLGLASGSWNEQFF.

The V and J genes are TRBV11-2 and TRBJ2-1; TCRdb lists TRBD2, though no DNA is available to test this call. Per the germline V gene, CDR1 is SGHAT and CDR2 is FQNNGV. The CDR3 sequence is 18 residues long. The CDR3 loop is CASSKGLAGGGAYNEQFF.

The chain combines TRBV4-3 with TRBJ2-5; absent DNA, TCRdb's TRBD1 call cannot be checked. Germline lookup yields CDR1 LGHNA and CDR2 YSLEER. This CDR3 comprises 13 residues. The CDR3 region is CASSQARRETQYF.

The V gene is TRBV12-3 or TRBV12-4, the J gene TRBJ2-3; TCRdb gives TRBD2 as the D gene, but with no DNA this cannot be confirmed. CDR3 size: 16 residues. Here the CDR3 reads CASSFRLAGAVDTQYF.

The chain joins TRBV4-1 to TRBJ1-4; TCRdb's D call, TRBD1, is unchecked because there is no DNA. This CDR3 contains 15 residues. Per germline, CDR1 MGHRA and CDR2 YSYEKL. CDR3 region: CASSRIQGTGEKLFF.

The V gene is TRBV5-1, the J gene TRBJ2-5; TCRdb's D gene call, TRBD1, goes unchecked for lack of DNA. Germline CDR1 is SGHRS and CDR2 is YFSETQ. CDR3 length: 17 amino acids. CDR3 sequence reads: CASSLGDTLKRQETQYF.

The chain carries TRBV29-1 and TRBJ1-2. The germline CDR1 and CDR2 sequences are SQVTM and ANQGSEA. This CDR3 contains 14 residues. This chain's CDR3 is CSVGNSLAGGGYTF.

This sequence joins TRBV2 and TRBJ2-7. The CDR3 is 12 amino acids. Germline values: CDR1 SNHLY, CDR2 FYNNEI. The CDR3 sequence: CASSGRNYEQYF.

The gene calls are TRBV5-1 and TRBJ2-5; TCRdb's D call of TRBD2 is untestable without DNA. Germline CDR1 is SGHRS and CDR2 is YFSETQ. The CDR3 length is 16 residues. The CDR3 loop is CASSLEWRGVQETQYF.

The chain recombines TRBV6-5 with TRBJ1-1. The germline CDR1 and CDR2 sequences are MNHEY and SVGAGI. The CDR3 length is 16 residues. The chain's CDR3 is CASSYYIGELGTEAFF.

The rearrangement joins TRBV24-1 to TRBJ2-3; the D gene TCRdb calls, TRBD1, cannot be checked with no DNA. Germline V CDR1 and CDR2: KGHDR, SFDVKD. The CDR3 consists of 15 residues. The CDR3 spells CVTSDSGVGTDTQYF.

The chain combines TRBV20-1 with TRBJ2-3; TCRdb proposes TRBD2, but this gene call is untestable without DNA. This CDR3 comprises 16 residues. CDR1 DFQATT and CDR2 SNEGSKA come from the germline V gene (reference sequence). This chain's CDR3 is CSAWGLAGAVTDTQYF.

The chain couples TRBV29-1 to TRBJ1-1. Germline V gives CDR1 SQVTM, CDR2 ANQGSEA. The CDR3 sequence is 12 residues long. CDR3 in amino acids: CSVEDVGPEAFF.